Listed below are T cell receptor beta chains from one sample, sequenced in a study of T-cell memory formation after mild COVID-19. From the 5' RACE reads, TCRdb called clonotypes with MiXCR, one entry per CDR3 protein. The sample has 300,000 to 350,000 distinct CDR3 sequences, about 13% seen once. The sample consisted of PBMCs or a T cell subset sorted from them (not recorded which). These receptors originate from a young man who had mild COVID-19 (a few samples of this study predate the infection). Cell type and time point are not known. Each CDR3 is given with its conserved first and last residue. The order of the fields is CDR3 DNA, CDR3 protein, clone size, D gene, V gene, J gene. D genes are given only for firm matches. Some rows have no size entry. The others give once, few or many, or a class for an expanded clone.

DNA: TGTGCCAGCAGCCAAGCCCCGGGGGGGCCGGGGAATGAGCAGTTCTTC; CDR3: CASSQAPGGPGNEQFF; size: -; D: TRBD2; V: TRBV3-1; J: TRBJ2-1
DNA: TGTGCCACCAGCCAGGAAGGTAGCGGGAGGCAAGAGACCCAGTACTTC; CDR3: CATSQEGSGRQETQYF; size: -; D: TRBD2; V: TRBV24-1; J: TRBJ2-5
DNA: TGTGCCAGCAGCTCCCGGGGAAACACCATATATTTT; CDR3: CASSSRGNTIYF; size: few; D: -; V: TRBV7-9; J: TRBJ1-3
DNA: TGCAGTATACCCTCAAACTATGGCTACACCTTC; CDR3: CSIPSNYGYTF; size: -; D: -; V: TRBV20-1; J: TRBJ1-2
DNA: TGCAGTGCTAGTAATTGGAGAGGCGGCTACACCTTC; CDR3: CSASNWRGGYTF; size: -; D: -; V: TRBV20-1; J: TRBJ1-2
DNA: TGTGCCAGCAGCCCAAGGGAAATAACGCAGTATTTT; CDR3: CASSPREITQYF; size: few; D: -; V: TRBV3-1; J: TRBJ2-3
DNA: TGTGCCACCAGTGATTGGGGAACGCCCTCAGGAGAGACCCAGTACTTC; CDR3: CATSDWGTPSGETQYF; size: few; D: -; V: TRBV24-1; J: TRBJ2-5
DNA: TGTGCCACCACCCTTCGGGCGGGGGGTGCAGATACGCAGTATTTT; CDR3: CATTLRAGGADTQYF; size: few; D: TRBD2; V: TRBV19; J: TRBJ2-3
DNA: TGCAGTGCCTCCGGGACTAGCGGGGGTGGCCCAAGGGAAACCCAGTACTTC; CDR3: CSASGTSGGGPRETQYF; size: few; D: TRBD2; V: TRBV20-1; J: TRBJ2-5
DNA: TGTGCCAGCAGCCGGCCGGGCTGGGGAGAGGAGCAGTATTTT; CDR3: CASSRPGWGEEQYF; size: -; D: -; V: TRBV12-3/TRBV12-4; J: TRBJ2-3
DNA: TGTGCCAGCAGTCAGGGGGCTGCCGGGGAGACCCAGTACTTC; CDR3: CASSQGAAGETQYF; size: few; D: TRBD1; V: TRBV12-3/TRBV12-4; J: TRBJ2-5
DNA: TGCGCCAGCAGCTTAACCGGGACAGGGAACTATGGCTACACCTTC; CDR3: CASSLTGTGNYGYTF; size: few; D: TRBD1; V: TRBV5-1; J: TRBJ1-2
DNA: TGCAGTGCTAGTTGGGAGAACACTGAAGCTTTCTTT; CDR3: CSASWENTEAFF; size: -; D: -; V: TRBV20-1; J: TRBJ1-1
DNA: TGTGCCAGCAGCGGACGCCTTCAAGAGACCCAGTACTTC; CDR3: CASSGRLQETQYF; size: few; D: -; V: TRBV7-9; J: TRBJ2-5
DNA: TGTGCCAGCAGTTTATCAGGGACCGAGTATGGCTACACCTTC; CDR3: CASSLSGTEYGYTF; size: few; D: -; V: TRBV6-2/TRBV6-3; J: TRBJ1-2
DNA: TGTGCCAGCAGCCAAGAAATCTTCGACGAGCAGTACTTC; CDR3: CASSQEIFDEQYF; size: -; D: -; V: TRBV14; J: TRBJ2-7
DNA: TGTGCCAGCAGCCTCGGACAGGGTTTGGGAGATACGCAGTATTTT; CDR3: CASSLGQGLGDTQYF; size: few; D: TRBD1; V: TRBV6-2/TRBV6-3; J: TRBJ2-3
DNA: TGTGCCACCGACAGGGGAAACACTGAAGCTTTCTTT; CDR3: CATDRGNTEAFF; size: few; D: TRBD1; V: TRBV28; J: TRBJ1-1
DNA: TGCGCCAGCACGGGAGGCCGGAACTATGGCTACACCTTC; CDR3: CASTGGRNYGYTF; size: -; D: -; V: TRBV5-1; J: TRBJ1-2
DNA: TGTGCCAGCAGTCAGACCGGGACCCTAGCCAAAAACATTCAGTACTTC; CDR3: CASSQTGTLAKNIQYF; size: -; D: -; V: TRBV7-2; J: TRBJ2-4